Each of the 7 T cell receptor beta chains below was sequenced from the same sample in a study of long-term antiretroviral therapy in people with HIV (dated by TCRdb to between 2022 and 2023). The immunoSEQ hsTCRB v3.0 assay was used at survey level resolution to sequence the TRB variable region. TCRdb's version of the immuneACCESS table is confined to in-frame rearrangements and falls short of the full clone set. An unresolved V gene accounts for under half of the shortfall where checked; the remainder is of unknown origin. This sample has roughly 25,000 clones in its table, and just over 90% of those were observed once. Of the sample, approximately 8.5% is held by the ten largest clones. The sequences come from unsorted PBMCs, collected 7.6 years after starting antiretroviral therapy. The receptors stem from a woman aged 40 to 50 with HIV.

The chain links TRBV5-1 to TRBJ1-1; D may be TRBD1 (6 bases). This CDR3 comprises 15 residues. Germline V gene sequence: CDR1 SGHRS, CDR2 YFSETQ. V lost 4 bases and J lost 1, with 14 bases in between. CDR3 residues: CASSQNLGQNTEAFF. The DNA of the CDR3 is TGCGCCAGCAGCCAAAACTTGGGACAGAACACTGAAGCTTTCTTT.

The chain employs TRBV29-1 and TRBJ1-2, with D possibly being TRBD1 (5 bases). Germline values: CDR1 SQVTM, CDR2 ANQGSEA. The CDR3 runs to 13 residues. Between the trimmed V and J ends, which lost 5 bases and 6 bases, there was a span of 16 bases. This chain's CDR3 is CSVPWGNGDGYTF. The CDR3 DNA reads TGCAGCGTTCCTTGGGGGAACGGAGATGGCTACACCTTC.

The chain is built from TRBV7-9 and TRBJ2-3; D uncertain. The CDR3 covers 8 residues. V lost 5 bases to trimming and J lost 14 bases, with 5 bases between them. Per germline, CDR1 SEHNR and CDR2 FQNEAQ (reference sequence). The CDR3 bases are TGTGCCAGCAGCCCCAGGTATTTT. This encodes CASSPRYF.

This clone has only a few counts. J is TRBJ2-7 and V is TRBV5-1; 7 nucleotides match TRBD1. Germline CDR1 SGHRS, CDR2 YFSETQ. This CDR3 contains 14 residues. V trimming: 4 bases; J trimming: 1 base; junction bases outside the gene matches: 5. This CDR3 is CASSLQTGSYEQYF. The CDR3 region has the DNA TGCGCCAGCAGCCTCCAGACAGGGTCCTACGAGCAGTACTTC.

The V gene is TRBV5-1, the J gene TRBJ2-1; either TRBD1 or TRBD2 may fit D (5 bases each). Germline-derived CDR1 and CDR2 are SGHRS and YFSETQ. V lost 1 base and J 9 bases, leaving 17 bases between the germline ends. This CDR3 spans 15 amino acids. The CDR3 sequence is CASSLLEGARGEQFF. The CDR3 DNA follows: TGCGCCAGCAGCTTGTTGGAAGGGGCCCGGGGTGAGCAGTTCTTC.

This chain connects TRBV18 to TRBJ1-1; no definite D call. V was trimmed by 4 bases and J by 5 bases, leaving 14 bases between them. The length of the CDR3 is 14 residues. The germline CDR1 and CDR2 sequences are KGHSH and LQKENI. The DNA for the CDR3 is TGTGCCAGCTCACGTTCAACGGAAGGGACTGAAGCTTTCTTT. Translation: CASSRSTEGTEAFF. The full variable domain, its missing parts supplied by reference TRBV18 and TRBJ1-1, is NAGVMQNPRHLVRRRGQEARLRCSPMKGHSHVYWYRQLPEEGLKFMVYLQKENIIDESGMPKERFSAEFPKEGPSILRIQQVVRGDSAAYFCASSRSTEGTEAFFGQGTRLTVV.

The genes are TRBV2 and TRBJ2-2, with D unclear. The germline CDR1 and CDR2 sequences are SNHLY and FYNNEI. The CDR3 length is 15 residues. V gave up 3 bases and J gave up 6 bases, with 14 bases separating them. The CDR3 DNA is TGTGCCAGCAGTGAGTTGTGGGGTCGTGCCGGGGAGCTGTTTTTT. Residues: CASSELWGRAGELFF. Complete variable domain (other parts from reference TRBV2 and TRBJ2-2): EPEVTQTPSHQVTQMGQEVILRCVPISNHLYFYWYRQILGQKVEFLVSFYNNEISEKSEIFDDQFSVERPDGSNFTLKIRSTKLEDSAMYFCASSELWGRAGELFFGEGSRLTVL.